This entry lists 6 T cell receptor beta chains sequenced from one sample in a study of blood T cell repertoires in COVID-19. Data came from immunoSEQ multiplex PCR; TCRdb stores just in-frame clones and leaves some out. The table lists about 170,000 clones, around four fifths of them singletons. Sequencing was done on a sample of PBMCs or T cells enriched from blood (not recorded which). These receptors came from a woman between 45 and 65 years old who had recovered from COVID-19.

V gene TRBV5-1 combines with J gene TRBJ2-5, with 9 bases identical to TRBD1. The CDR3 sequence is 15 residues long. After removal of 3 bases from V and 4 bases from J, the junction contained 7 bases not matched to a gene. The germline V gene encodes CDR1 SGHRS and CDR2 YFSETQ. The CDR3 loop is CASSSGQGGRETQYF. The DNA for the CDR3 is TGCGCCAGCAGCTCGGGACAGGGCGGCCGAGAGACCCAGTACTTC.

The chain recombines TRBV7-9 with TRBJ2-1, with D possibly matching TRBD2 (6 bases). Deletions cut 1 base from V and 11 bases from J, with 9 bases between. Germline CDR1 SEHNR, CDR2 FQNEAQ (reference sequence). CDR3 length equals 12 residues. Here the CDR3 reads CASSLGRDQQFF. Here the CDR3 DNA reads TGTGCCAGCAGCTTAGGGCGGGACCAGCAGTTCTTC.

The chain couples TRBV3-1 (or the pseudogene TRBV3-2) to TRBJ2-3; D call uncertain. The CDR3 covers 17 residues. V lost 0 bases and J lost 3, with 16 bases in between. Germline-derived CDR1 and CDR2 are LGHDT and YNNKEL (reference sequence). The DNA of the CDR3 is TGTGCCAGCAGCCAAGATTTGGGCCCCCGGAAGACAGATACGCAGTATTTT. The encoded protein is CASSQDLGPRKTDTQYF.

This clone was recorded many times. J is TRBJ2-3 and V is TRBV3-1 (or the pseudogene TRBV3-2), with TRBD2 matching over 14 bases. CDR3 length equals 19 residues. The V gene's germline CDR1 is LGHDT and CDR2 YNNKEL (reference sequence). Trimming cost V 4 bases and J 0 bases; bases outside gene matches: 9. This CDR3 reads CASSPQGLAGDTSTDTQYF. The CDR3 nucleotides read TGTGCCAGCAGCCCCCAGGGACTAGCGGGAGACACTAGCACAGATACGCAGTATTTT.

The chain uses TRBV11-2 and TRBJ1-1; D remains ambiguous. The germline V and J ends were trimmed by 1 base and 6 bases, with 9 bases remaining between them. Germline values: CDR1 SGHAT, CDR2 FQNNGV. The CDR3 extends over 13 amino acids. The CDR3 loop is CASSLVYPAEAFF. CDR3 bases: TGTGCCAGCAGCTTAGTTTACCCAGCTGAAGCTTTCTTT.

CDR3 DNA: TGTGCCAGCAGGGAGAATCGACAGGGCACTTACGAGCAGTACGTC. Protein: CASRENRQGTYEQYV. The V and J genes are TRBV6-4 and TRBJ2-7, with 7 bases identical to TRBD1. The CDR3 is 15 amino acids. Unmatched junction bases numbered 12, after V lost 6 bases and J lost 4 bases. CDR1 is MRHNA, CDR2 SNTAGT, per germline.